The present T cell receptor (beta chain) was sequenced within a study of T-cell reconstitution after alpha-beta-depleted transplantation in children. Broader study findings: Newly generated T cells supplied most T-cell counts and diversity one year post-transplant. Elevated TCRbeta diversity at day 60 was traced, in some patients, to surviving recipient T cells and thymic progenitors. Reported findings indicate that, about two months after transplant, alpha-beta T cells came from several hundred expanded clones, which were derived from non-depleted graft cells.

During its preparation, the TCRbeta library received unique molecular identifiers. Each CDR3 protein is one row after TCRdb ran MiXCR on the PCR reads. The sample consists of 200,000 to 250,000 distinct CDR3 sequences, roughly a tenth of them appearing once. In germline, CDR1 is MDHEN, CDR2 SYDVKM. The CDR3 length is 12 residues. Trimming removed 7 bases at V and 4 bases at J, with 10 bases between. Only a few counts were recorded for this clonotype. The antigen remains undetermined. Sequences were derived from PBMCs, sampled before TCRalphabeta/CD19-depleted stem cell transplant. The sequence was collected from a child less than two years old with acute myeloid leukemia, due to receive a stem cell transplant. V usage is TRBV28 and J usage is TRBJ1-1; no definite D call. This chain's CDR3 is CASTGVGTEAFF. The CDR3 nucleotides read TGTGCCAGCACCGGAGTGGGCACTGAAGCTTTCTTT.